The clone carrying this T cell receptor (beta chain) was picked up many times. This specimen belongs to a study of T cells after yellow fever vaccination. TCRdb re-derived calls from the 5' RACE reads in MiXCR, one entry per CDR3 protein. The data show 300,000 or so distinct CDR3 sequences, roughly 8.7% seen once. The sample consisted of CD4+ T cells sorted from PBMCs, taken 5 days after the yellow fever booster vaccination. The origin of this receptor is a man aged 18-30 years who received the YFV17D yellow fever vaccine.

The CDR3 here is CASRNGLAGTYEQYF. CDR3 nucleotides: TGCGCCAGCAGGAACGGACTAGCGGGGACCTACGAGCAGTACTTC. V gene TRBV5-1 combines with J gene TRBJ2-7, with 12 nucleotides matching TRBD2. After removal of 5 bases from V and 2 bases from J, the junction contained 5 bases not matched to a gene. The germline V gene encodes CDR1 SGHRS and CDR2 YFSETQ. The CDR3 extends over 15 amino acids.